A single sample gave rise to the 29 T cell receptor beta chains below, sequenced in a study of a mutant IDH1 vaccine in newly diagnosed glioma (TCRdb year 2021). Interpreted using the paper, the time point label stands for: week 5, during vaccination. Each vaccine dose was 300 ug of a 20-mer mutant IDH1 peptide in Montanide, given subcutaneously with topical imiquimod. These receptors are not linked to any known antigen. To prepare the library, the immunoSEQ multiplex PCR assay was applied. In TCRdb, the immuneACCESS table is reduced to in-frame sequences with V and J assigned. These tables do not hold every clone; where another copy was compared, an unresolved V gene accounts for under half, and the others remain unexplained. The sample profile shows tens of thousands of clones; 75% to 95% of them were found once. The top ten clonotypes cover roughly 0.5% of the sample. Sequencing was performed on PBMCs, taken from a glioma patient whose treatment included an IDH1 peptide vaccine. These receptors originate from a woman aged 45-59 years with glioma.

This chain joins TRBV6-4 and TRBJ1-1; no firm D call. The germline V gene encodes CDR1 MRHNA and CDR2 SNTAGT. V lost 6 bases and J 5 bases, leaving 16 bases between the germline ends. The CDR3 extends over 14 amino acids. CDR3 nucleotides: TGTGCCAGCAGCCAGGAGGCCGGGTGGACTGAAGCTTTCTTT. This encodes CASSQEAGWTEAFF.

J is TRBJ2-6 and V is TRBV5-1; no firm D call. The V end lost 4 bases, the J end lost 0 bases, and 11 bases lay between the germline ends. The CDR3 has 16 amino acids. The germline V gene encodes CDR1 SGHRS and CDR2 YFSETQ. The chain's CDR3 is CASSLDGNSGANVLTF. In nucleotides, the CDR3 is TGCGCCAGCAGCCTGGACGGAAACTCTGGGGCCAACGTCCTGACTTTC.

This clone was seen a few times. The V gene is TRBV19, the J gene TRBJ1-1, with TRBD1 identical over 9 bases. The trim removed 5 bases at V and 5 bases at J, leaving 9 bases unmatched. This CDR3 contains 15 residues. CDR1 LNHDA and CDR2 SQIVND come from the germline V gene (reference sequence). CDR3 DNA sequence: TGTGCCAGTAGTCTCATGACAGGGGGGAATACTGAAGCTTTCTTT. Protein: CASSLMTGGNTEAFF.

This chain links TRBV4-1 with TRBJ1-5, with unresolved D. Per the germline V gene, CDR1 is MGHRA and CDR2 is YSYEKL. Deletions cut 1 base from V and 6 bases from J, with 7 bases between. The CDR3 spans 13 residues. CDR3 residues: CASSQALSQPQHF. The CDR3 nucleotides read TGCGCCAGCAGCCAAGCCTTGAGTCAGCCCCAGCATTTT.

CDR3 in amino acids: CARPCQPQHF. CDR3 in DNA: TGTGCCAGACCGTGTCAGCCCCAGCATTTT. The chain is built from TRBV13 and TRBJ1-5; no reliable D call. Deletions cut 9 bases from V and 6 bases from J, with 6 bases between. This CDR3 has 10 amino acids. Germline lookup yields CDR1 PRHDT and CDR2 FYEKMQ (reference sequence). The full variable domain, completed using reference TRBV13 and TRBJ1-5, is AAGVIQSPRHLIKEKRETATLKCYPIPRHDTVYWYQQGPGQDPQFLISFYEKMQSDKGSIPDRFSAQQFSDYHSELNMSSLELGDSALYFCARPCQPQHFGDGTRLSIL.

Regarding this clone: One junction end disagrees with the germline gene, perhaps due to a read error. The J gene is TRBJ2-5, the V gene TRBV7-7, with 8 bases matching TRBD1. This CDR3 contains 14 residues. Germline V gene data show CDR1 as SSHAT and CDR2 as FNYEAQ (reference sequence). CDR3 nucleotide sequence: TGTGCTAGCAGCTCCTGGACAGGGCAAGAGACCCAGTACTTC. Translated, it gives CASSSWTGQETQYF.

This chain joins TRBV7-9 and TRBJ1-5; no firm D call. The V end was cut by 4 bases, the J end by 5 bases, with 15 bases between. This CDR3 has 15 residues. Germline CDR1 and CDR2: SEHNR and FQNEAQ (reference sequence). CDR3 nucleotide sequence: TGTGCCAGCAGCTCGGGAGAGGGCGTGGATCAGCCCCAGCATTTT. Its protein product is CASSSGEGVDQPQHF.

CDR3 region: CASSPGSNTGELFF. CDR3 sequence (DNA): TGTGCCAGCAGCCCGGGGTCGAACACCGGGGAGCTGTTTTTT. This chain links TRBV28 with TRBJ2-2, with D possibly TRBD2 on 5 matching bases. Trimming shortened V by 6 bases and J by 0 bases, and 8 bases separated the two germline ends. CDR1 is MDHEN and CDR2 is SYDVKM in the germline V gene. The CDR3 totals 14 residues.

The chain carries TRBV2 and TRBJ2-2, with TRBD2 identical over 10 bases. There are 18 residues in the CDR3. Germline CDR1 and CDR2: SNHLY and FYNNEI. The V segment lost 6 bases and the J segment 5 bases; nucleotides outside the gene matches: 15. The CDR3 is CASRGRSGLAGETGELFF. The CDR3 DNA is TGTGCCAGCAGGGGAAGGAGCGGTCTAGCGGGAGAGACCGGGGAGCTGTTTTTT.

The rearrangement joins TRBV5-6 to TRBJ2-1, with a tentative D call TRBD2 (5 bases). The CDR3 length is 15 residues. Germline CDR1 and CDR2: SGHDT and YYEEEE. The V and J ends lost 1 base and 5 bases respectively, with 13 bases between them. The CDR3 sequence is CASSLILDYNNEQFF. DNA for the CDR3: TGTGCCAGCAGCTTGATACTAGACTACAACAATGAGCAGTTCTTC.

The rearrangement links TRBV7-3 to TRBJ2-1; weak D call: TRBD1 (5 bases). The germline V gene has CDR1 SGHTA and CDR2 FQGTGA. The V end was cut by 5 bases, the J end by 2 bases, with 13 bases between. The CDR3 totals 15 residues. The CDR3 loop reads CASSPQGTTYNEQFF. The CDR3 nucleotides read TGTGCCAGCAGCCCTCAGGGAACCACCTACAATGAGCAGTTCTTC.

The chain recombines TRBV5-4 with TRBJ2-3; the D gene is possibly TRBD2 (7 bases). CDR1 and CDR2 from the germline V gene are SGHNT and YYREEE (reference sequence). The CDR3 is made up of 16 amino acids. V lost 4 bases and J lost 2, with 17 bases in between. DNA for the CDR3: TGTGCCAGCAGCCCAATGGGGGGGGCTAACACAGATACGCAGTATTTT. Translation gives CASSPMGGANTDTQYF.

The chain joins TRBV5-1 to TRBJ1-1; no reliable D call. The CDR3 is made up of 14 amino acids. V shed 4 bases and J shed 5 bases, with 15 bases lying between them. Per germline, CDR1 SGHRS and CDR2 YFSETQ. For the CDR3, the DNA is TGCGCCAGCAGCACCCGGTCCTTCGGGACTGAAGCTTTCTTT. Translation: CASSTRSFGTEAFF.

This chain joins TRBV7-2 and TRBJ2-3, with D maybe TRBD1 (5 bases). The CDR3 runs 13 residues. CDR1 and CDR2 from the germline V gene are SGHTA and FQGNSA. V lost 5 bases and J 6 bases, leaving 12 bases between the germline ends. CDR3 bases: TGTGCCAGCAGCGCCAGGGTTCTTGATACGCAGTATTTT. It encodes CASSARVLDTQYF.

V usage is TRBV30 and J usage is TRBJ2-4, with D possibly matching TRBD1 (7 bases). The CDR3 consists of 12 residues. Germline assignment: CDR1 GTSNPN and CDR2 SVGIG (reference sequence). The CDR3 bases are TGTGCGAGGGGGGACAGAAAAAACATTCAGTACTTC. Amino acid sequence: CARGDRKNIQYF.

This clone was observed a handful of times. This chain links TRBV12-5 with TRBJ2-7; TRBD1 might be the D (6 bases). V gave up 0 bases and J gave up 7 bases, with 16 bases separating them. CDR1 and CDR2 from the germline V gene are LGHNT and FRNRAP. The CDR3 totals 15 residues. The CDR3 region is CASGLVPTGSREQYF. The CDR3, as DNA: TGTGCTAGTGGTTTGGTCCCCACAGGGAGCAGAGAGCAGTACTTC.

The CDR3 here is CASSGSNTGELFF. The CDR3 DNA sequence: TGTGCCAGCAGTGGCAGTAACACCGGGGAGCTGTTTTTT. The chain uses TRBV27 and TRBJ2-2; D is unclear. V was pared by 5 bases and J by 2 bases, with 6 bases between. This CDR3 spans 13 amino acids. Germline V lookup: CDR1 MNHEY, CDR2 SMNVEV (reference sequence).

This clone was counted once. This chain connects TRBV9 to TRBJ1-4, with D perhaps TRBD1 (6 bases). V was trimmed by 4 bases and J by 4 bases, leaving 17 bases between them. The CDR3 runs to 16 residues. Germline values: CDR1 SGDLS, CDR2 YYNGEE. CDR3 in DNA: TGTGCCAGCAGCCCAGGGGAGGACGGAGTTAATGAAAAACTGTTTTTT. This gives the protein CASSPGEDGVNEKLFF.

This chain uses TRBV2 with TRBJ2-4; TRBD2 aligns across 8 bases. CDR3 length: 17 residues. V lost 3 bases and J lost 3; bases outside the gene matches: 10. CDR1 SNHLY and CDR2 FYNNEI come from the germline V gene. The CDR3 DNA sequence: TGTGCCAGCAGTGAGAATCTAGCGGGCGGGGGCAAAAACATTCAGTACTTC. It specifies CASSENLAGGGKNIQYF.

In its sample, this clone was seen once. V is TRBV27 and J is TRBJ2-6; 14 bases fit TRBD2. The CDR3 is made up of 19 amino acids. Germline V CDR1 and CDR2: MNHEY, SMNVEV (reference sequence). J gave up 3 bases and V 5 bases, and 9 bases lay outside the gene matches. The chain's CDR3 is CASSNSGLAGVFGANVLTF. Written as DNA, the CDR3 is TGTGCCAGCAGTAATTCGGGACTAGCGGGAGTTTTTGGGGCCAACGTCCTGACTTTC. The full variable domain, with the rest looked up from reference TRBV27 and TRBJ2-6, is EAQVTQNPRYLITVTGKKLTVTCSQNMNHEYMSWYRQDPGLGLRQIYYSMNVEVTDKGDVPEGYKVSRKEKRNFPLILESPSPNQTSLYFCASSNSGLAGVFGANVLTFGAGSRLTVL.

This clone was seen a few times. The chain uses TRBV9 and TRBJ1-3; tentative D call: TRBD1 (5 bases). Trimming removed 2 bases from V and 7 bases from J, with 13 bases in between. The CDR3 consists of 14 residues. Germline CDR1 and CDR2: SGDLS and YYNGEE. The CDR3: CASSVSGMGNTIYF. The CDR3 DNA is TGTGCCAGCAGCGTCTCAGGGATGGGGAACACCATATATTTT.

V and J are TRBV4-1 and TRBJ2-7; TRBD2 agrees at 16 bases. Germline V gene sequence: CDR1 MGHRA, CDR2 YSYEKL. CDR3 size: 16 residues. Trimming at V came to 4 bases and at J to 3 bases, leaving 3 bases not matched to a gene. The CDR3 loop is CASSLGTSGRVYEQYF. The CDR3 region has the DNA TGCGCCAGCAGCCTCGGGACTAGCGGGAGGGTCTACGAGCAGTACTTC.

The V call is TRBV5-6, the J call TRBJ1-3; tentatively, D is TRBD1 (6 bases). The V end was cut by 3 bases, the J end by 0 bases, with 10 bases between. This CDR3 spans 15 amino acids. Looked up from germline, CDR1 is SGHDT and CDR2 is YYEEEE. CDR3 bases: TGTGCCAGCAGCTCCCGGGACACCTCTGGAAACACCATATATTTT. This sequence encodes CASSSRDTSGNTIYF.

The chain recombines TRBV27 with TRBJ1-4; TRBD1 aligns across 9 bases. The CDR3 contains 15 residues. V was pared by 5 bases and J by 5 bases, with 6 bases of the junction left unmatched. Germline CDR1 reads MNHEY; CDR2 reads SMNVEV (reference sequence). CDR3 sequence reads: CASSNPGQGNEKLFF. The CDR3 DNA is TGTGCCAGCAGTAACCCGGGACAGGGAAATGAAAAACTGTTTTTT.

This chain joins TRBV5-1 and TRBJ2-7; D is perhaps TRBD2 (5 bases). The CDR3 sequence is 14 residues long. V was cut by 0 bases and J by 0 bases, with 7 bases left in between. The germline V gene has CDR1 SGHRS and CDR2 YFSETQ. The CDR3 protein is CASSLAGSSYEQYF. DNA of the CDR3: TGCGCCAGCAGCTTGGCGGGGAGCTCCTACGAGCAGTACTTC.

The rearrangement links TRBV4-2 to TRBJ1-3; D may be TRBD1 (5 bases). The CDR3 loop spans 18 amino acids. From germline, CDR1 is LGHNA and CDR2 YNFKEQ. V was clipped by 0 bases and J by 0 bases, with 15 bases between them. This CDR3 is CASSQEGVAGNSGNTIYF. As DNA, the CDR3 is TGTGCCAGCAGCCAAGAAGGGGTTGCGGGGAACTCTGGAAACACCATATATTTT.

The CDR3, as DNA: TGTGCCAGCAGCTCTGTGGGAGCGGGTGAGCAGTTCTTC. Translation gives CASSSVGAGEQFF. The rearrangement links TRBV11-2 to TRBJ2-1, with D maybe TRBD2 (6 bases). Trimming took 4 bases from V and 9 from J, leaving 13 bases between them. This CDR3 contains 13 residues. From germline, CDR1 is SGHAT and CDR2 FQNNGV.

This chain connects TRBV5-1 to TRBJ2-1; 9 positions agree with TRBD1. Germline CDR1 SGHRS, CDR2 YFSETQ. This CDR3 has 15 residues. V lost 3 bases and J lost 8; bases outside the gene matches: 9. CDR3 nucleotides: TGCGCCAGCAGCTGGACAGGGGCTATGGGCTATGAGCAGTTCTTC. It codes for CASSWTGAMGYEQFF.

CDR3 sequence reads: CASSATGDTEAFF. The DNA for the CDR3 is TGTGCCAGTAGTGCAACTGGTGACACTGAAGCTTTCTTT. The rearrangement uses TRBV19 and TRBJ1-1; D not certain. The CDR3 has 13 residues. V was clipped by 5 bases and J by 3 bases, with 10 bases between them. Germline V gene lookup returns CDR1 LNHDA and CDR2 SQIVND (reference sequence).